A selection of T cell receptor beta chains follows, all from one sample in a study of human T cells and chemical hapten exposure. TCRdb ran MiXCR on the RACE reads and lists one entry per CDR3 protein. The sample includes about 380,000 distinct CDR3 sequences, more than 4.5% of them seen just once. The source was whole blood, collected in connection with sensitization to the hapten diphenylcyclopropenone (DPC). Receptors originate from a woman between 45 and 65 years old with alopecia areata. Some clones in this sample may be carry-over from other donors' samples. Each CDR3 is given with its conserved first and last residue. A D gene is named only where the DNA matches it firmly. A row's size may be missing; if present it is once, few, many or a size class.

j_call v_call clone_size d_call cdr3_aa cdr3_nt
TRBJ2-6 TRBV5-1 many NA CASTPGPGANVLTF TGCGCCAGCACCCCCGGACCTGGGGCCAACGTCCTGACTTTC
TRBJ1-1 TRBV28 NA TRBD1 CASSIPGGTEAFF TGTGCCAGCAGTATTCCAGGGGGCACTGAAGCTTTCTTT
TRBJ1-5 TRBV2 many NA CASRQLNQPQHF TGTGCCAGTAGACAGCTCAATCAGCCCCAGCATTTT
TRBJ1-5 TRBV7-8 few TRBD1 CASSLETGYSQPQHF TGTGCCAGCAGCTTAGAGACAGGGTATAGCCAGCCCCAGCATTTT
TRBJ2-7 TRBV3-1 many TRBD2 CASSQSTSGSWDEQYF TGTGCCAGCAGCCAGTCCACTAGCGGGAGTTGGGACGAGCAGTACTTC
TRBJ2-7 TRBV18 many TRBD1 CASSAGTGSPYEQYF TGTGCCAGCTCAGCCGGGACAGGGTCTCCCTACGAGCAGTACTTC
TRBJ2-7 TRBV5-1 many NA CASSLPSAPYEQYF TGCGCCAGCAGCTTGCCCAGCGCCCCCTACGAGCAGTACTTC
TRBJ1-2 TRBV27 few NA CASSLSRGPLAGYTF TGTGCCAGCAGTTTATCAAGAGGGCCGCTGGCCGGCTACACCTTC
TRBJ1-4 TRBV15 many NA CATSGTGRTNEKLFF TGTGCCACCAGCGGAACAGGACGCACTAATGAAAAACTGTTTTTT
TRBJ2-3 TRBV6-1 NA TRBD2 CASRPSPGLAGGPGDTQYF TGTGCCAGCAGGCCCTCCCCGGGACTAGCGGGGGGCCCAGGAGATACGCAGTATTTT
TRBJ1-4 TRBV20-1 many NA CSAGPGTTATNEKLFF TGCAGTGCCGGTCCAGGGACAACTGCAACTAATGAAAAACTGTTTTTT
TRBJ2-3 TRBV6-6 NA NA CASSYGRGTDTQYF TGTGCCAGCAGTTATGGTCGGGGCACAGATACGCAGTATTTT
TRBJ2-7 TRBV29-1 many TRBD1 CSVGDSSYEQYF TGCAGCGTTGGGGACAGCTCCTACGAGCAGTACTTC
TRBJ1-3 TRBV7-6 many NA CASSPFPAGNTIYF TGTGCCAGCAGCCCCTTCCCGGCTGGAAACACCATATATTTT
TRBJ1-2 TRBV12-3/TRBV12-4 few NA CASSLAGWGGSNYGYTF TGTGCCAGCAGTTTAGCGGGCTGGGGGGGGTCCAACTATGGCTACACCTTC
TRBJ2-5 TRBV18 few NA CASSPGPAETQYF TGTGCCAGCTCACCAGGACCGGCGGAGACCCAGTACTTC
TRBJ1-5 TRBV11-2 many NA CASSFDSSNQPQHF TGTGCCAGCAGCTTTGACAGCAGCAATCAGCCCCAGCATTTT
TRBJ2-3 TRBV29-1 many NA CSTLGITDTQYF TGCAGCACGTTGGGGATCACAGATACGCAGTATTTT
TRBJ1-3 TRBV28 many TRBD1 CASSLMDRWLSSGNTIYF TGTGCCAGCAGTTTAATGGACAGGTGGCTGAGCTCTGGAAACACCATATATTTT
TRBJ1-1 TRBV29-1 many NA CSVDPNGVNTEAFF TGCAGCGTTGACCCCAACGGGGTGAACACTGAAGCTTTCTTT
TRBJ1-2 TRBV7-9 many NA CASSSISTGGYTF TGTGCCAGCAGCTCCATTTCGACGGGTGGCTACACCTTC
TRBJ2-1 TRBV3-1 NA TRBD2 CASSQVSRSGAYNEQFF TGTGCCAGCAGCCAAGTGTCCAGAAGCGGGGCGTACAATGAGCAGTTCTTC
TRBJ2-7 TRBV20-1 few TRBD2 CSASILAGGSEQYF TGCAGTGCTAGCATTCTAGCGGGGGGATCCGAGCAGTACTTC
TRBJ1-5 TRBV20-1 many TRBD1 CSASGQGKDQPQHF TGCAGTGCTTCCGGACAGGGTAAGGATCAGCCCCAGCATTTT
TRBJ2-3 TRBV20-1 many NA CSARGGIGADTQYF TGCAGTGCTCGAGGGGGAATCGGCGCAGATACGCAGTATTTT
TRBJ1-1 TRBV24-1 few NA CATSDRNTEAFF TGTGCCACCAGTGACAGAAACACTGAAGCTTTCTTT
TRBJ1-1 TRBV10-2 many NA CASSESWSDTEAFF TGCGCCAGCAGTGAGTCGTGGTCTGACACTGAAGCTTTCTTT
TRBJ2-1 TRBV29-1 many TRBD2 CSVEGGGAWNEQFF TGCAGCGTTGAAGGCGGGGGGGCCTGGAATGAGCAGTTCTTC
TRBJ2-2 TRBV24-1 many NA CATSDPFRTDTGELFF TGTGCCACCAGTGACCCTTTTAGGACGGACACCGGGGAGCTGTTTTTT
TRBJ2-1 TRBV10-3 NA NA CAIRGIRNEQFF TGTGCCATCAGGGGTATCAGGAATGAGCAGTTCTTC
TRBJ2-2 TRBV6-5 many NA CASSSIAMSPRLSGELFF TGTGCCAGCAGTTCGATCGCCATGTCCCCAAGACTCTCCGGGGAGCTGTTTTTT
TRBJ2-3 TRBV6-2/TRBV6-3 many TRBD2 CASILTSGRANTQYF TGTGCCAGCATCCTAACTAGCGGGAGGGCCAATACGCAGTATTTT
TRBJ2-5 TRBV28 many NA CASSSDSLETQYF TGTGCCAGCAGTTCGGACAGCTTAGAGACCCAGTACTTC
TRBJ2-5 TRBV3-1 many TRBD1 CASSRGTGGETQYF TGTGCCAGCAGCCGAGGGACAGGGGGAGAGACCCAGTACTTC
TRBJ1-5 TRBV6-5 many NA CASSYGSPRDQPQHF TGTGCCAGCAGTTACGGCAGTCCTAGGGATCAGCCCCAGCATTTT
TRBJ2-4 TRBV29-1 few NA CSVAHPSREAKNIQYF TGCAGCGTTGCCCACCCCAGCAGGGAGGCAAAAAACATTCAGTACTTC
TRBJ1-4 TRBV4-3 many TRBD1 CASSQETGDDEKLFF TGCGCCAGCAGCCAAGAAACAGGGGATGATGAAAAACTGTTTTTT
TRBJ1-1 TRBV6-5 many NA CASSRDLRQIF TGTGCCAGCAGCCGGGACCTCCGACAGATCTTT
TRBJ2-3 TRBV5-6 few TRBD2 CASSYGLAGGHTQYF TGTGCCAGCAGCTACGGACTAGCGGGAGGCCATACGCAGTATTTT
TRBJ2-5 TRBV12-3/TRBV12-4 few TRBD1 CASTGTGGETQYF TGTGCCAGCACTGGGACAGGGGGAGAGACCCAGTACTTC
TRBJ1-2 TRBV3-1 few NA CASSQEGAYGYTF TGTGCCAGCAGCCAAGAAGGAGCATATGGCTACACCTTC
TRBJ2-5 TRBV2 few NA CASSEALRETQYF TGTGCCAGCAGTGAAGCGCTTCGGGAGACCCAGTACTTC
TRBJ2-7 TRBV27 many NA CASSLVSPYSYEQYF TGTGCCAGCAGTTTAGTGAGCCCCTATTCCTACGAGCAGTACTTC
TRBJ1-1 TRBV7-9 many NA CASSLYGTPNTEAFF TGTGCCAGCAGCTTATACGGGACCCCGAACACTGAAGCTTTCTTT
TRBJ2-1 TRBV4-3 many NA CASSQEGRDNEQFF TGCGCCAGCAGCCAAGAGGGCCGGGACAATGAGCAGTTCTTC
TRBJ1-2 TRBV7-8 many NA CASSLGAGAFGYTF TGTGCCAGCAGCTTAGGGGCAGGCGCCTTTGGCTACACCTTC
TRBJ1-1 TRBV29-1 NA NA CSVAGPVNAEAFF TGCAGCGTTGCAGGTCCGGTCAACGCTGAAGCTTTCTTT
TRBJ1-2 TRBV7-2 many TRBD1 CASSADRGYGYTF TGTGCCAGCAGCGCGGACAGGGGCTATGGCTACACCTTC
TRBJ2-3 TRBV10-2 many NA CASIRTGTDTQYF TGCGCCAGCATAAGAACAGGCACAGATACGCAGTATTTT
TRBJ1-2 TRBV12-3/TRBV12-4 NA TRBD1 CASTGQGIGYTF TGTGCCAGCACCGGACAGGGAATTGGCTACACCTTC
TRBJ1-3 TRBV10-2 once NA CASSLIGDSGNTIYF TGCGCCAGCAGCCTGATAGGAGACTCTGGAAACACCATATATTTT
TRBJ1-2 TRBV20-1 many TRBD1 CSARIPNRGPLFYTF TGCAGTGCTAGAATCCCAAACAGGGGCCCTCTCTTCTACACCTTC
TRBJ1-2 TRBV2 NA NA CASSEAVETTLPGYTF TGTGCCAGCAGTGAAGCGGTAGAGACCACTCTCCCTGGCTACACCTTC
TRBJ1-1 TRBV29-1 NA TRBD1 CSVVTGGAEAFF TGCAGCGTTGTAACAGGGGGCGCTGAAGCTTTCTTT
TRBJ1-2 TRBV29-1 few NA CSVVAVGLIYGYTF TGCAGCGTTGTAGCGGTGGGGCTGATCTATGGCTACACCTTC
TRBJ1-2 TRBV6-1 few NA CASSEAQGDYGYTF TGTGCCAGCAGTGAAGCGCAGGGAGACTATGGCTACACCTTC
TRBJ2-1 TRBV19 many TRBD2 CASSMASGYNEQFF TGTGCCAGTAGTATGGCTAGCGGTTACAATGAGCAGTTCTTC
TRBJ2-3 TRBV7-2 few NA CASRLGPTDTQYF TGTGCCAGCAGGTTAGGACCCACAGATACGCAGTATTTT
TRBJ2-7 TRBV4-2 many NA CASSQDHEGHRAYEQYF TGTGCCAGCAGCCAAGATCACGAGGGGCATAGGGCCTACGAGCAGTACTTC